What follows are 11 T cell receptor beta chains derived from one specimen sequenced in a study of blood T cell repertoires in COVID-19. Sequenced by immunoSEQ multiplex PCR; TCRdb stores in-frame clones only, minus some. The sample shows roughly 350,000 clones, roughly 85% of them seen only once. Sequencing was done on a sample of peripheral blood. The receptors come from a young woman with acute or convalescent COVID-19.

This clone appeared a few times. The chain has TRBV5-1 and TRBJ2-7, with D unresolved. CDR1 is SGHRS, CDR2 YFSETQ, per germline. The CDR3 length is 16 residues. Trimming removed 0 bases from V and 0 bases from J, with 13 bases in between. CDR3 in DNA: TGCGCCAGCAGCTTGGCCAAAACGACAAACTCCTACGAGCAGTACTTC. The encoded protein is CASSLAKTTNSYEQYF.

This clone has just one count. The J gene is TRBJ2-5, the V gene TRBV20-1; 7 bases match TRBD2. Germline V gives CDR1 DFQATT, CDR2 SNEGSKA (reference sequence). Trimming at V came to 3 bases and at J to 3 bases, leaving 4 bases not matched to a gene. The length of the CDR3 is 13 residues. The DNA of the CDR3 is TGCAGTGCTAGTCAGGGAGGGAAAGAGACCCAGTACTTC. It translates to CSASQGGKETQYF.

V is TRBV12-3 or TRBV12-4 and J is TRBJ2-7, with 7 bases fitting TRBD2. V was pared by 2 bases and J by 5 bases, with 3 bases of the junction left unmatched. The CDR3 has 13 residues. The DNA for the CDR3 is TGTGCCAGCAGTTTACAGGGAGGGAACGAGCAGTACTTC. It encodes CASSLQGGNEQYF.

The genes are TRBV5-1 and TRBJ1-1; weak D call: TRBD1 (6 bases). The germline V gene has CDR1 SGHRS and CDR2 YFSETQ. The CDR3 runs to 16 residues. Between the trimmed V and J ends, which lost 1 base and 0 bases, there was a span of 13 bases. As DNA, the CDR3 is TGCGCCAGCAGCTTGTTGGGGGCTGCGTTGAACACTGAAGCTTTCTTT. This sequence encodes CASSLLGAALNTEAFF.

The chain carries TRBV28 and TRBJ1-5; weak D call: TRBD1 (5 bases). This CDR3 spans 14 amino acids. Germline V lookup: CDR1 MDHEN, CDR2 SYDVKM. Trimming took off 3 bases at V and 7 bases at J, with 13 bases between the two ends. The CDR3 DNA reads TGTGCCAGCAGTTTTGTAAGGGGTAGCCAGCCCCAGCATTTT. Protein sequence: CASSFVRGSQPQHF.

The chain is built from TRBV3-1 (or the pseudogene TRBV3-2) and TRBJ2-5, with 10 bases aligning to TRBD2. CDR3 size: 15 residues. The junction had 10 bases not matched to a gene; V was cut back by 5 bases and J by 7 bases. The germline CDR1 and CDR2 sequences are LGHDT and YNNKEL (reference sequence). CDR3 in amino acids: CASSSAGGPLGTQYF. The CDR3, as DNA: TGTGCCAGCAGCTCAGCGGGAGGGCCTCTAGGGACCCAGTACTTC.

The rearrangement links TRBV3-1 (or the pseudogene TRBV3-2) to TRBJ2-5; the D gene is possibly TRBD1 (5 bases). Trimming removed 4 bases at V and 5 bases at J, with 11 bases between. Germline-derived CDR1 and CDR2 are LGHDT and YNNKEL (reference sequence). The CDR3 has 13 residues. The CDR3 bases are TGTGCCAGCAGCCTGACAGATCGGGAGACCCAGTACTTC. It yields the protein CASSLTDRETQYF.

J is TRBJ2-6 and V is TRBV12-5; 8 bases are a match to TRBD1. V lost 0 bases and J lost 2; bases outside the gene matches: 12. The germline gives CDR1 LGHNT, CDR2 FRNRAP. The CDR3 covers 20 residues. In DNA, the CDR3 is TGTGCTAGTGGTTTGGTAACGGGGCCAGGGGGCGACCCTGGGGCCAACGTCCTGACTTTC. Translated: CASGLVTGPGGDPGANVLTF.

This clone was counted a single time. The chain is built from TRBV13 and TRBJ2-5, with TRBD1 matching 7 bases. V was pared by 3 bases and J by 4 bases, with 5 bases of the junction left unmatched. Looked up from germline, CDR1 is PRHDT and CDR2 is FYEKMQ (reference sequence). This CDR3 is 14 amino acids long. The CDR3 is CASSFRTGRETQYF. The CDR3 nucleotides read TGTGCCAGCAGCTTTAGGACAGGCCGAGAGACCCAGTACTTC.

The CDR3 protein is CASSLPGQISGYTF. The CDR3 DNA sequence: TGTGCCAGCAGCTTACCCGGACAGATCTCTGGCTACACCTTC. The chain joins TRBV7-8 to TRBJ1-2; tentatively, D is TRBD1 (6 bases). The V gene lost 2 bases and the J gene lost 7 bases, with 14 bases spanning the gap. The V gene's germline CDR1 is SGHVS and CDR2 FQNEAQ. CDR3 length equals 14 residues.

This clone has only a few counts. V and J are TRBV2 and TRBJ1-3, with TRBD1 matching over 7 bases. Germline V CDR1 and CDR2: SNHLY, FYNNEI. Losses at the gene ends were 2 bases for V and 2 bases for J; bases not matched to a gene: 0. The CDR3 length is 14 residues. CDR3 sequence: CASSEQGAGNTIYF. As DNA, the CDR3 is TGTGCCAGCAGTGAACAGGGGGCTGGAAACACCATATATTTT.